This TCR beta chain was observed in a study of blood T cells in healthy people across ages. Germline lookup yields CDR1 DFQATT and CDR2 SNEGSKA (reference sequence). The CDR3 sequence is 13 residues long. V dropped 1 base and J dropped 7 bases, with 13 bases sitting between them. The people who gave samples were healthy Caucasians from Russia, aged roughly 6 to 90. No fewer than 7 million PBMCs went into each sample. Combining a sample-barcoded 5' primer with a J-beta primer mix, a second PCR ran for roughly 6 to 12 cycles. All samples yielded 2.5 million or more CDR3-containing paired-end reads. TCRdb itself ran the 5' RACE reads through MiXCR, one entry per CDR3 protein. Among approximately 1,700,000 distinct CDR3 sequences listed, about two fifths were seen once. In this sample, this clonotype turned up a few times.

Input material: blood. The sequence derives from a human donor in good health. The rearrangement joins TRBV20-1 to TRBJ1-2; no clear D gene. CDR3 loop: CSARGKRVPGYTF. CDR3 sequence (DNA): TGCAGTGCTAGAGGTAAAAGGGTCCCTGGCTACACCTTC.